This T cell receptor (beta chain) was observed in a study of naive and memory T cell subsets. The beta constant-region primer was an equimolar mix of two oligonucleotides covering TRBC1 and TRBC2. TCRdb reanalysed the UMI-ligation and nested PCR reads using MiXCR and keeps one entry per CDR3 protein. The table records around 29,000 distinct CDR3 sequences, roughly 10% of them present only once. After the first PCR, alpha and beta chain libraries were processed separately. Germline values: CDR1 SQVTM, CDR2 ANQGSEA. This CDR3 contains 13 residues. The germline V and J ends were trimmed by 4 bases and 2 bases, with 9 bases remaining between them.

This clonotype was obtained from a human donor in good health. This rearrangement joins TRBV29-1 to TRBJ2-1, with unresolved D. Sample: effector memory CD4+ T cells from blood. The subset was: effector memory, CD45RA- CD27-. CDR3 in amino acids: CSVGVRTYNEQFF. The DNA of the CDR3 is TGCAGCGTTGGGGTCCGAACCTACAATGAGCAGTTCTTC.